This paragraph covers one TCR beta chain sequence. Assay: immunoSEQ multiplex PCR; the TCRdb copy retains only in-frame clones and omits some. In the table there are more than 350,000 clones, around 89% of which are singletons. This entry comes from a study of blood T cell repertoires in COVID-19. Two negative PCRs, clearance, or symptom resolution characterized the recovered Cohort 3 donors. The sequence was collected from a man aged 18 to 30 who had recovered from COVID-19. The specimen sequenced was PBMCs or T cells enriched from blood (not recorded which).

CDR3 coding DNA: TGTGCCAGCTCACCAAACCAGGGGGCGGGAGAATCACCCCTCCACTTT. It codes for CASSPNQGAGESPLHF. J is TRBJ1-6 and V is TRBV18; 8 nucleotides align to TRBD1. CDR1 and CDR2 (germline): KGHSH, LQKENI. J gave up 10 bases and V 2 bases, and 10 bases lay outside the gene matches. The CDR3 loop spans 16 amino acids.